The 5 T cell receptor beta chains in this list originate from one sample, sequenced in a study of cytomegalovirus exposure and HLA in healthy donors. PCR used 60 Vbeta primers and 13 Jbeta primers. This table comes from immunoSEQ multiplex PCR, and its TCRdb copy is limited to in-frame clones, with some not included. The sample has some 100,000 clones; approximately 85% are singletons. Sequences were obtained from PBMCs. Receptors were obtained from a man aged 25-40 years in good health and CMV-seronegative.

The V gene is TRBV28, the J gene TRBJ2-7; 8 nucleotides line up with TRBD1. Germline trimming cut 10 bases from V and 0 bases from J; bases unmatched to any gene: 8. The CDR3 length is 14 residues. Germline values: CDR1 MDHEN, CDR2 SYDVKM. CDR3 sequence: CAIKTTGDSYEQYF. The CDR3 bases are TGTGCCATCAAGACGACAGGGGACTCCTACGAGCAGTACTTC.

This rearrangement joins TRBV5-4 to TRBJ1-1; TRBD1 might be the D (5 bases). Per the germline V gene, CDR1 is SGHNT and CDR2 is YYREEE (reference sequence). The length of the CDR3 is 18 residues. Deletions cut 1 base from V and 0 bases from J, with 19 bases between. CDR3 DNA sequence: TGTGCCAGCAGCTTGTTGGTCGCGTCAGGGAACATGAACACTGAAGCTTTCTTT. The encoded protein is CASSLLVASGNMNTEAFF.

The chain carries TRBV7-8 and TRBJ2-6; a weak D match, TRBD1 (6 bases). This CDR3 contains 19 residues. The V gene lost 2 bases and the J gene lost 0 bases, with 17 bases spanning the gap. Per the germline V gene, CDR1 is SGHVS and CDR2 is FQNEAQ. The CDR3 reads CASSLSSVRGYSGANVLTF. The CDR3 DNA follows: TGTGCCAGCAGCTTATCGTCGGTCAGGGGCTACTCTGGGGCCAACGTCCTGACTTTC. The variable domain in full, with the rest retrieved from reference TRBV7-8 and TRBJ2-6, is GAGVSQSPRYKVAKRGQDVALRCDPISGHVSLFWYQQALGQGPEFLTYFQNEAQLDKSGLPSDRFFAERPEGSVSTLKIQRTQQEDSAVYLCASSLSSVRGYSGANVLTFGAGSRLTVL.

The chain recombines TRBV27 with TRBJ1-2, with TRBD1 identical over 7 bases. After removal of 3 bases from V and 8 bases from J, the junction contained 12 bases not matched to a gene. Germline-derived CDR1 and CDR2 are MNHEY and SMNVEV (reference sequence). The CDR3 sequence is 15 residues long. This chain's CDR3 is CASSFAEGALRGYTF. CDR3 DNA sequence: TGTGCCAGCAGTTTCGCCGAGGGGGCCCTTCGGGGCTACACCTTC.

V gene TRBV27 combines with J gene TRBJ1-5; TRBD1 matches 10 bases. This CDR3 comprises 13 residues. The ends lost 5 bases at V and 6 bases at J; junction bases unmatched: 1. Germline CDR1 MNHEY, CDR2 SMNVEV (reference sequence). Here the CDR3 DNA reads TGTGCCAGCAGTCGGACAGGGGGTCAGCCCCAGCATTTT. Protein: CASSRTGGQPQHF.